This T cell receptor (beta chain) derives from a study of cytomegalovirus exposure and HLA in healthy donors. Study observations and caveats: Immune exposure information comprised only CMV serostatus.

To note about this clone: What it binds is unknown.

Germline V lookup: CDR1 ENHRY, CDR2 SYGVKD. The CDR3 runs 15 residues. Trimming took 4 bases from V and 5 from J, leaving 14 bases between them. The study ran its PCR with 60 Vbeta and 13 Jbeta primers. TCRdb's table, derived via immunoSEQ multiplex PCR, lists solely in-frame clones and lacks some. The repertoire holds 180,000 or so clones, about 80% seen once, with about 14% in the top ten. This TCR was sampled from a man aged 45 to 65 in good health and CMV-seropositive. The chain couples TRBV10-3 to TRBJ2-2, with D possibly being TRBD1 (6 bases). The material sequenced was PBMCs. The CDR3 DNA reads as TGTGCCATCAGTGTGGGGACATTTGGGACCGGGGAGCTGTTTTTT. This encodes CAISVGTFGTGELFF.